This is a list of T cell receptor beta chains from one sample in a study of T cell repertoires in cytomegalovirus infection. TCRdb reprocessed the reads with MiXCR, giving one entry per CDR3 protein. The sample carries around 530,000 distinct CDR3 sequences, about 25% recorded once. The sequenced material came from PBMCs. The receptors were sampled from a human donor in good health (CMV status not recorded). Some clones in this sample may be carry-over from other donors' samples. The CDR3 runs from the conserved cysteine through the conserved F or W. Each record gives: D gene, V gene, clone size, J gene, CDR3 protein, CDR3 DNA. The D gene is left open where the match is weak. Size is omitted from some rows. Given values are once, few, many or a class for expanded clones.

d_gene: TRBD2; v_gene: TRBV6-6; abundance: NA; j_gene: TRBJ2-1; CDR3aa: CASSYGGSQNEQFF; CDR3nt: TGTGCCAGCAGTTACGGCGGGAGTCAAAATGAGCAGTTCTTC
d_gene: TRBD2; v_gene: TRBV20-1; abundance: once; j_gene: TRBJ2-7; CDR3aa: CSAKAGVAYEQYF; CDR3nt: TGCAGTGCTAAGGCGGGAGTGGCCTACGAGCAGTACTTC
d_gene: NA; v_gene: TRBV7-2; abundance: many; j_gene: TRBJ1-5; CDR3aa: CASSATWEGYQPQHF; CDR3nt: TGTGCCAGCAGCGCGACATGGGAGGGTTATCAGCCCCAGCATTTT
d_gene: NA; v_gene: TRBV6-2/TRBV6-3; abundance: few; j_gene: TRBJ1-6; CDR3aa: CASSYSGGSSYNSPLHF; CDR3nt: TGTGCCAGCAGTTACTCCGGCGGGAGCTCCTATAATTCACCCCTCCACTTT
d_gene: TRBD2; v_gene: TRBV7-2; abundance: NA; j_gene: TRBJ2-2; CDR3aa: CASSSLAGAIPGELFF; CDR3nt: TGTGCCAGCAGCTCCCTAGCGGGAGCGATACCCGGGGAGCTGTTTTTT
d_gene: NA; v_gene: TRBV7-2; abundance: many; j_gene: TRBJ2-5; CDR3aa: CASSSLTLSGQETQYF; CDR3nt: TGTGCCAGCAGTTCACTTACCCTCTCCGGGCAAGAGACCCAGTACTTC
d_gene: TRBD2; v_gene: TRBV18; abundance: NA; j_gene: TRBJ2-1; CDR3aa: CASLSGSGSYNEQFF; CDR3nt: TGTGCCAGTTTAAGCGGGAGTGGTTCCTACAATGAGCAGTTCTTC
d_gene: NA; v_gene: TRBV6-2/TRBV6-3; abundance: NA; j_gene: TRBJ2-3; CDR3aa: CASRPGSSSRDTQYF; CDR3nt: TGTGCCAGCAGACCCGGGTCTAGTTCCAGGGATACGCAGTATTTT
d_gene: NA; v_gene: TRBV12-3/TRBV12-4; abundance: NA; j_gene: TRBJ1-2; CDR3aa: CASTQAGPNYGYTF; CDR3nt: TGTGCCAGCACTCAAGCCGGACCTAACTATGGCTACACCTTC
d_gene: TRBD1; v_gene: TRBV29-1; abundance: few; j_gene: TRBJ1-1; CDR3aa: CSVRTGGEGTEAFF; CDR3nt: TGCAGCGTCAGGACAGGGGGCGAAGGAACTGAAGCTTTCTTT
d_gene: TRBD1; v_gene: TRBV25-1; abundance: NA; j_gene: TRBJ2-5; CDR3aa: CASSTGGPETQYF; CDR3nt: TGTGCCAGCAGCACAGGGGGCCCAGAGACCCAGTACTTC
d_gene: NA; v_gene: TRBV27; abundance: NA; j_gene: TRBJ2-6; CDR3aa: CASSFFASRGGANVLTF; CDR3nt: TGTGCCAGCAGTTTTTTCGCCTCCCGGGGTGGGGCCAACGTCCTGACTTTC
d_gene: NA; v_gene: TRBV29-1; abundance: NA; j_gene: TRBJ1-2; CDR3aa: CSVESDGGTKVYGYTF; CDR3nt: TGCAGCGTTGAGTCCGACGGCGGGACAAAGGTCTATGGCTACACCTTC
d_gene: NA; v_gene: TRBV12-3/TRBV12-4; abundance: few; j_gene: TRBJ1-3; CDR3aa: CASSPSKRGNTIYF; CDR3nt: TGTGCCAGCAGTCCCTCGAAACGGGGAAACACCATATATTTT
d_gene: TRBD1; v_gene: TRBV5-1; abundance: few; j_gene: TRBJ1-5; CDR3aa: CASSLSGGGGNQPQHF; CDR3nt: TGCGCCAGCAGCTTGTCAGGGGGCGGTGGCAATCAGCCCCAGCATTTT
d_gene: NA; v_gene: TRBV6-2/TRBV6-3; abundance: few; j_gene: TRBJ2-5; CDR3aa: CASSFRAEDQETQYF; CDR3nt: TGTGCCAGCAGTTTCCGGGCCGAAGATCAAGAGACCCAGTACTTC
d_gene: NA; v_gene: TRBV15; abundance: few; j_gene: TRBJ1-3; CDR3aa: CATSRGGSGNTIYF; CDR3nt: TGTGCCACCAGCAGAGGAGGGTCGGGAAACACCATATATTTT
d_gene: TRBD2; v_gene: TRBV7-2; abundance: many; j_gene: TRBJ2-1; CDR3aa: CASSLGVGGRTGKFF; CDR3nt: TGTGCCAGCAGCTTAGGGGTGGGCGGGAGGACGGGGAAGTTCTTC
d_gene: TRBD1; v_gene: TRBV2; abundance: once; j_gene: TRBJ2-1; CDR3aa: CASERDRVDYNEQFF; CDR3nt: TGTGCCAGCGAAAGGGACAGGGTGGACTACAATGAGCAGTTCTTC
d_gene: NA; v_gene: TRBV27; abundance: NA; j_gene: TRBJ1-1; CDR3aa: CASTGDPRKGAFF; CDR3nt: TGTGCCAGCACCGGGGACCCTCGGAAGGGGGCTTTCTTT
d_gene: NA; v_gene: TRBV6-4; abundance: NA; j_gene: TRBJ1-1; CDR3aa: CASSAEERTEAFF; CDR3nt: TGTGCCAGCAGCGCCGAGGAGCGTACTGAAGCTTTCTTT
d_gene: NA; v_gene: TRBV15; abundance: NA; j_gene: TRBJ2-1; CDR3aa: CATSRDYSSVALWVEQFF; CDR3nt: TGTGCCACCAGCAGAGATTACTCCAGCGTGGCCCTGTGGGTCGAGCAGTTCTTC
d_gene: NA; v_gene: TRBV12-3/TRBV12-4; abundance: few; j_gene: TRBJ2-5; CDR3aa: CASSLEVGPPAQETQYF; CDR3nt: TGTGCCAGCAGTTTAGAGGTCGGCCCCCCTGCTCAAGAGACCCAGTACTTC
d_gene: NA; v_gene: TRBV28; abundance: NA; j_gene: TRBJ2-2; CDR3aa: CASSISGGGRTGELFF; CDR3nt: TGTGCCAGCAGTATCTCAGGGGGAGGAAGGACCGGGGAGCTGTTTTTT
d_gene: TRBD2; v_gene: TRBV7-6; abundance: NA; j_gene: TRBJ2-1; CDR3aa: CASSLYGGSTYNEQFF; CDR3nt: TGTGCCAGCAGCTTATACGGCGGGAGCACCTACAATGAGCAGTTCTTC
d_gene: NA; v_gene: TRBV6-5; abundance: few; j_gene: TRBJ1-4; CDR3aa: CASSKQGRGAEKLFF; CDR3nt: TGTGCCAGCAGTAAGCAGGGCAGGGGAGCTGAAAAACTGTTTTTT
d_gene: TRBD2; v_gene: TRBV25-1; abundance: NA; j_gene: TRBJ2-3; CDR3aa: CASGAGGFTDTQYF; CDR3nt: TGTGCCAGCGGAGCGGGAGGGTTCACAGATACGCAGTATTTT
d_gene: NA; v_gene: TRBV24-1; abundance: NA; j_gene: TRBJ2-2; CDR3aa: CATSDSPFSSGLNTGELFF; CDR3nt: TGTGCCACCAGTGATTCCCCCTTTTCGAGCGGTCTTAACACCGGGGAGCTGTTTTTT
d_gene: NA; v_gene: TRBV7-2; abundance: NA; j_gene: TRBJ2-1; CDR3aa: CASSLETKHEQFF; CDR3nt: TGTGCCAGCAGCTTAGAGACTAAACATGAGCAGTTCTTC
d_gene: TRBD2; v_gene: TRBV4-1; abundance: NA; j_gene: TRBJ2-3; CDR3aa: CASSQASGPTDTQYF; CDR3nt: TGCGCCAGCAGCCAAGCTAGCGGACCCACAGATACGCAGTATTTT
d_gene: NA; v_gene: TRBV7-9; abundance: few; j_gene: TRBJ1-4; CDR3aa: CASSPAAVPPRKLFF; CDR3nt: TGTGCCAGCAGCCCCGCGGCCGTGCCACCTCGAAAACTGTTTTTT